A single sample is the source of the 3 T cell receptor beta chains below, sequenced in a study of T-cell reconstitution after alpha-beta-depleted transplantation in children. Unique molecular identifiers were incorporated into the prepared TCRbeta library. One entry per CDR3 protein, called by TCRdb with MiXCR from the PCR reads. The data contain about 980,000 distinct CDR3 sequences, about 29% of them seen just once; the ten biggest clones take up roughly 27%. Sequenced material: PBMCs, mostly from graft donor cells, taken 360 days after TCRalphabeta/CD19-depleted stem cell transplant. The receptors come from a boy less than two years old who had a stem cell transplant for SCID, so the T cells may come from the graft donor.

This clonotype was seen a handful of times. This rearrangement joins TRBV6-5 to TRBJ1-1, with D unresolved. The CDR3 has 11 amino acids. Germline lookup yields CDR1 MNHEY and CDR2 SVGAGI. V gave up 4 bases and J gave up 8 bases, with 8 bases separating them. The CDR3 region is CASSSRAEAFF. CDR3 coding DNA: TGTGCCAGCAGTTCCCGGGCGGAAGCTTTCTTT.

This clonotype has a handful of counts. This chain links TRBV6-2 or TRBV6-3 with TRBJ2-7; D is possibly TRBD1 (6 bases). Germline V gives CDR1 MNHEY, CDR2 SVGEGT. The CDR3 covers 14 residues. V was cut by 2 bases and J by 4 bases, with 12 bases left in between. The CDR3 region has the DNA TGTGCCAGCAGTTACGAGACAGGACGATACGAGCAGTACTTC. Translated: CASSYETGRYEQYF.

The chain couples TRBV29-1 to TRBJ2-5; perhaps TRBD1 as D (6 bases). Germline loops: CDR1 SQVTM, CDR2 ANQGSEA. The CDR3 is made up of 13 amino acids. V was cut by 2 bases and J by 5 bases, with 12 bases left in between. The CDR3 DNA follows: TGCAGCGTTGAATGGCAGGGGCCGGAGACCCAGTACTTC. Translation gives CSVEWQGPETQYF. The entire variable domain, with the rest obtained from reference TRBV29-1 and TRBJ2-5, is as follows: SAVISQKPSRDICQRGTSLTIQCQVDSQVTMMFWYRQQPGQSLTLIATANQGSEATYESGFVIDKFPISRPNLTFSTLTVSNMSPEDSSIYLCSVEWQGPETQYFGPGTRLLVL.